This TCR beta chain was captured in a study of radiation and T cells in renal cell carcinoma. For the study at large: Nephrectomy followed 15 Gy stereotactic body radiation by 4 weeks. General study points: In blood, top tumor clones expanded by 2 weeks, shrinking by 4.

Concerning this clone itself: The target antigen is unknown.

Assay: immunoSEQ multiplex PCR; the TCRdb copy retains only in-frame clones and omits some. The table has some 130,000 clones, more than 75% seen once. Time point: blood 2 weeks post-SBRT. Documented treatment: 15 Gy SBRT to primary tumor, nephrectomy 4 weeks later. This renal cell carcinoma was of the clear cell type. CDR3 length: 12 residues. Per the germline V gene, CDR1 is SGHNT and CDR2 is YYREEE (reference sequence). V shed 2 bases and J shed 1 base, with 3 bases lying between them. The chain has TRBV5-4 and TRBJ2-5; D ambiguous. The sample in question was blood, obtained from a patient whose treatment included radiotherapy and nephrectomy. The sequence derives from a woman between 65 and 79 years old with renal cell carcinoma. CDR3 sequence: CASSFGQETQYF. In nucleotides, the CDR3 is TGTGCCAGCAGCTTCGGCCAAGAGACCCAGTACTTC. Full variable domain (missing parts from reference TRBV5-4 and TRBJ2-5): ETGVTQSPTHLIKTRGQQVTLRCSSQSGHNTVSWYQQALGQGPQFIFQYYREEENGRGNFPPRFSGLQFPNYSSELNVNALELDDSALYLCASSFGQETQYFGPGTRLLVL.